The 14 T cell receptor beta chains below all came from one sample that was sequenced in a study of T cell changes during pregnancy in multiple sclerosis. TCRdb's table, derived via immunoSEQ multiplex PCR, lists solely in-frame clones and lacks some. The table lists some 59,000 clones, about 92% of them singletons. The specimen comprised peripheral blood, sampled in the third trimester of pregnancy. These receptors came from a female donor in good health, enrolled as a control in a pregnancy study.

The CDR3 spells CASSLDPGGAYEQYF. The CDR3 DNA reads TGTGCCAGCAGCTTAGATCCAGGGGGAGCCTACGAGCAGTACTTC. The chain combines TRBV11-2 with TRBJ2-7; TRBD1 matches at 7 bases. Germline V gene sequence: CDR1 SGHAT, CDR2 FQNNGV. This CDR3 has 15 amino acids. Trimming at V came to 0 bases and at J to 2 bases, leaving 4 bases not matched to a gene. The variable domain in full, completed from reference TRBV11-2 and TRBJ2-7, reads EAGVAQSPRYKIIEKRQSVAFWCNPISGHATLYWYQQILGQGPKLLIQFQNNGVVDDSQLPKDRFSAERLKGVDSTLKIQPAKLEDSAVYLCASSLDPGGAYEQYFGPGTRLTVT.

The V call is TRBV30, the J call TRBJ1-2; no definite D call. Trimming took off 5 bases at V and 7 bases at J, with 14 bases between the two ends. The germline V gene encodes CDR1 GTSNPN and CDR2 SVGIG (reference sequence). CDR3 length: 12 residues. CDR3 nucleotides: TGTGCCTGGGTGTGGGGAGTCGGTGGCTACACCTTC. Encoded protein: CAWVWGVGGYTF.

This clone showed up just a few times. The chain is built from TRBV30 and TRBJ1-5, with a weak D call TRBD1 (5 bases). V was clipped by 4 bases and J by 2 bases, with 9 bases between them. The CDR3 runs to 13 residues. Germline V CDR1 and CDR2: GTSNPN, SVGIG (reference sequence). CDR3 in DNA: TGTGCCTGGAAAGGGGCGGGCAATCAGCCCCAGCATTTT. Its protein is CAWKGAGNQPQHF.

V is TRBV30 and J is TRBJ2-3; D possibly corresponds to TRBD1 (6 bases). V gave up 2 bases and J gave up 3 bases, with 12 bases separating them. Germline V gene data show CDR1 as GTSNPN and CDR2 as SVGIG (reference sequence). This CDR3 contains 14 residues. CDR3 residues: CAWSRRGWTDTQYF. CDR3 bases: TGTGCCTGGAGTAGAAGGGGGTGGACAGATACGCAGTATTTT. Variable domain in full (rest from reference TRBV30 and TRBJ2-3): SQTIHQWPATLVQPVGSPLSLECTVEGTSNPNLYWYRQAAGRGLQLLFYSVGIGQISSEVPQNLSASRPQDRQFILSSKKLLLSDSGFYLCAWSRRGWTDTQYFGPGTRLTVL.

The chain is built from TRBV6-6 and TRBJ2-1; 9 bases are shared with TRBD2. The V segment lost 0 bases and the J segment 12 bases; nucleotides outside the gene matches: 12. This CDR3 spans 16 amino acids. Germline lookup yields CDR1 MNHNY and CDR2 SVGAGI (reference sequence). The CDR3 sequence is CASSYSSASGTLGQFF. CDR3 coding DNA: TGTGCCAGCAGTTACTCGTCGGCTAGCGGGACCCTGGGGCAGTTCTTC.

The CDR3 protein is CASSAKTGSAGSYGYTF. The CDR3 DNA follows: TGTGCCAGCAGCGCGAAAACAGGGAGCGCCGGCTCCTATGGCTACACCTTC. The J gene is TRBJ1-2, the V gene TRBV5-4; tentatively, D is TRBD1 (6 bases). Germline CDR1 and CDR2: SGHNT and YYREEE (reference sequence). This CDR3 is 17 amino acids long. V shed 4 bases and J shed 4 bases, with 23 bases lying between them.

The genes are TRBV6-5 and TRBJ1-5; possible D gene TRBD1, 6 bases. Trimming left V 2 bases short and J 4 bases short, with 12 bases between. Per the germline V gene, CDR1 is MNHEY and CDR2 is SVGAGI. This CDR3 spans 15 amino acids. The DNA for the CDR3 is TGTGCCAGCAGTTACACCGGACAGTTAAATCAGCCCCAGCATTTT. It translates to CASSYTGQLNQPQHF.

V usage is TRBV6-1 and J usage is TRBJ2-7, with unresolved D. V was shortened by 11 bases and J by 2 bases, with 10 bases between the two germline ends. There are 11 residues in the CDR3. Germline CDR1 reads MNHNS; CDR2 reads SASEGT. Here the CDR3 reads CASWHTYEQYF. DNA for the CDR3: TGTGCCTCGTGGCACACCTACGAGCAGTACTTC.

This clone has more than one count but fewer than ten. The rearrangement links TRBV27 to TRBJ1-2; TRBD1 matches at 9 bases. Trimming at V came to 5 bases and at J to 0 bases, leaving 4 bases not matched to a gene. This CDR3 is built from 15 residues. Germline V gene data show CDR1 as MNHEY and CDR2 as SMNVEV (reference sequence). CDR3 sequence reads: CASSPGQGSNYGYTF. The CDR3 nucleotides read TGTGCCAGCAGTCCGGGACAGGGATCTAACTATGGCTACACCTTC.

This chain joins TRBV25-1 and TRBJ1-2; D unclear. The CDR3 length is 14 residues. Germline CDR1 is MGHDK and CDR2 is SYGVNS. Trimming took 0 bases from V and 7 from J, leaving 12 bases between them. DNA for the CDR3: TGTGCCAGCAGTGAATACGTGGCGGGCCCTGGCTACACCTTC. Amino acids: CASSEYVAGPGYTF.

The chain has TRBV7-9 and TRBJ1-1, with TRBD1 as a possible D gene (6 bases). The CDR3 extends over 16 amino acids. From germline, CDR1 is SEHNR and CDR2 FQNEAQ (reference sequence). The germline V and J ends were trimmed by 4 bases and 2 bases, with 17 bases remaining between them. The CDR3 is CASSSRPGHSNTEAFF. The CDR3 region has the DNA TGTGCCAGCAGCTCGAGACCGGGACACAGCAACACTGAAGCTTTCTTT. The entire variable domain, with the rest obtained from reference TRBV7-9 and TRBJ1-1, is as follows: DTGVSQNPRHKITKRGQNVTFRCDPISEHNRLYWYRQTLGQGPEFLTYFQNEAQLEKSRLLSDRFSAERPKGSFSTLEIQRTEQGDSAMYLCASSSRPGHSNTEAFFGQGTRLTVV.

This sequence joins TRBV27 and TRBJ2-1, with D uncertain. Germline CDR1 is MNHEY and CDR2 is SMNVEV (reference sequence). The germline V and J ends were trimmed by 2 bases and 6 bases, with 11 bases remaining between them. The CDR3 has 14 amino acids. The CDR3 spells CASSLALPGNEQFF. In DNA form, the CDR3 reads TGTGCCAGCAGTTTAGCCCTACCGGGCAATGAGCAGTTCTTC.

The chain has TRBV7-6 and TRBJ2-3; 9 positions agree with TRBD2. The V gene end was trimmed by 1 base and the J gene end by 3 bases; junction bases not matched to a gene: 11. Germline assignment: CDR1 SGHVS and CDR2 FNYEAQ. The CDR3 consists of 18 residues. CDR3 nucleotide sequence: TGTGCCAGCAGCTTAGGCCAAATAGCGGGAGTAAAGACAGATACGCAGTATTTT. This encodes CASSLGQIAGVKTDTQYF. Variable domain in full (rest from reference TRBV7-6 and TRBJ2-3): GAGVSQSPRYKVTKRGQDVALRCDPISGHVSLYWYRQALGQGPEFLTYFNYEAQQDKSGLPNDRFSAERPEGSISTLTIQRTEQRDSAMYRCASSLGQIAGVKTDTQYFGPGTRLTVL.

V is TRBV29-1 and J is TRBJ2-7; 9 nucleotides align to TRBD1. Germline V gene data show CDR1 as SQVTM and CDR2 as ANQGSEA. V shed 3 bases and J 4 bases; nucleotides not matched to a gene: 7. There are 14 residues in the CDR3. For the CDR3, the DNA is TGCAGCGTTGATTCGGGGACAGGGATATACGAGCAGTACTTC. It specifies CSVDSGTGIYEQYF.